Below, 27 T cell receptor beta chains from the same sample are listed, as sequenced in a study of tumor-infiltrating lymphocytes in primary liver carcinoma. The researchers obtained blood RNA from unsorted whole blood and also extracted germline DNA. Total RNA (about 500 ng) served as template for TCR beta cDNA synthesis primed by a constant-region primer. Researchers made the TCR beta libraries by running three nested multiplex PCR rounds with slightly modified ARM-PCR. For around 9 cycles apiece, the opening two PCR rounds ran with TRBV1-TRBV30 forward primers and a C-beta reverse primer. From the multiplex PCR reads, TCRdb called clonotypes with MiXCR, one entry per CDR3 protein. The sample holds 300,000 to 400,000 distinct CDR3 sequences, over 55% seen once. Material: peripheral blood. These receptors came from a man aged 40-49 years with primary liver carcinoma and hepatitis B virus infection.

A word on this clonotype: The final CDR3 position lacks the conserved phenylalanine or tryptophan, pointing to a likely read error. No DNA is shown, since the ends of the CDR3 on it are uncertain; the CDR3 is the one TCRdb lists. CDR3 loop: CASSTLAGGPNERFL. The J gene is TRBJ2-1, the V gene TRBV11-2; the table's D gene call, TRBD2, was not cross checked with the DNA. Germline lookup yields CDR1 SGHAT and CDR2 FQNNGV. The CDR3 spans 15 amino acids, including both terminal residues.

Regarding this clonotype: This CDR3 fails to terminate in the conserved phenylalanine or tryptophan, so it likely reflects a read error. This sequence joins TRBV11-2 and TRBJ2-2, with D perhaps matching TRBD2 (5 bases). The CDR3 is 13 amino acids. The V gene's germline CDR1 is SGHAT and CDR2 FQNNGV. Between the trimmed V and J ends, which lost 0 bases and 8 bases, there was a span of 7 bases. CDR3 nucleotide sequence: TGTGCCAGCAGCTTAGACGGGATAGGGGAGCTGTTTTCT. Amino acid sequence: CASSLDGIGELFS.

The chain combines TRBV5-1 with TRBJ1-3, with D perhaps matching TRBD1 (6 bases). Germline V lookup: CDR1 SGHRS, CDR2 YFSETQ. The CDR3 is 16 residues long. With 4 bases removed from V and 0 bases from J, the gap between germline ends came to 14 bases. CDR3 amino acids: CASSLSQGSSGNTIYF. The CDR3 region has the DNA TGCGCCAGCAGCCTGAGCCAGGGGTCCTCTGGAAACACCATATATTTT.

About this clonotype itself: Given the absence of the conserved phenylalanine or tryptophan at the CDR3 end, a read error is likely. The genes are TRBV30 and TRBJ2-1, with TRBD2 matching 9 bases. The J segment lost 7 bases and the V segment lost 1 base, leaving 8 bases of the junction unmatched. Germline loops: CDR1 GTSNPN, CDR2 SVGIG (reference sequence). CDR3 length: 15 residues. CDR3 protein: CAWSGTGTSYNEQFL. The CDR3 DNA follows: TGTGCCTGGAGTGGAACCGGGACTAGCTATAATGAGCAGTTCTTA.

The genes are TRBV28 and TRBJ2-2, with a possible D match to TRBD2 (5 bases). The CDR3 contains 15 residues. V was shortened by 6 bases and J by 3 bases, with 14 bases between the two germline ends. CDR1 and CDR2 (germline): MDHEN, SYDVKM. Written as DNA, the CDR3 is TGTGCCAGCAGACTCCCTCGGGAAGACACCGGGGAGCTGTTTTTT. This sequence encodes CASRLPREDTGELFF.

As concerns this clonotype: One end of the junction fails to match germline, which may point to a read error. This chain uses TRBV7-9 with TRBJ2-3, with D possibly called TRBD1 or TRBD2 (5 bases each). Germline CDR1 is SEHNR and CDR2 is FQNEAQ (reference sequence). The CDR3 is made up of 16 amino acids. The DNA of the CDR3 is TGTGACAGCACCCGTCTAGGGGCGGGTAACACAGATACGCAGTATTTT. Its protein product is CDSTRLGAGNTDTQYF.

This clonotype was seen many times. The chain carries TRBV6-6 and TRBJ1-4, with no clear D. V lost 5 bases, J lost 8 bases, and 6 bases lay in between. This CDR3 region has 11 residues. CDR1 is MNHNY, CDR2 SVGAGI, per germline (reference sequence). CDR3 in DNA: TGTGCCAGCAGTGCGGAGGAAAAACTGTTTTTT. It yields the protein CASSAEEKLFF.

This clonotype was seen many times. This chain links TRBV6-1 with TRBJ2-7; D might be TRBD1 or TRBD2, each matching 5 bases. Between the trimmed V and J ends, which lost 8 bases and 2 bases, there was a span of 10 bases. CDR3 length equals 12 residues. The germline V gene has CDR1 MNHNS and CDR2 SASEGT. Here the CDR3 DNA reads TGTGCCAGCTTCAGGGACGCCTACGAGCAGTACTTC. This gives the protein CASFRDAYEQYF.

In its sample, this clonotype was seen a few times. Possible read error: a much larger clone is one base away. The chain carries TRBV6-2 or TRBV6-3 and TRBJ2-1; D is possibly TRBD2 (7 bases). Germline lookup yields CDR1 MNHEY and CDR2 SVGEGT. Trimming removed 0 bases at V and 13 bases at J, with 13 bases between. The CDR3 has 13 residues. The CDR3, as DNA: TGTGCCAGCAGTTACTCGAGAGGGGGGGACCAGTTCTTC. Its translation is CASSYSRGGDQFF.

Notes on this clonotype: This may arise from a read error, as a much more abundant clone is one base away. This rearrangement joins TRBV6-1 to TRBJ1-5; D gene uncertain. Germline assignment: CDR1 MNHNS and CDR2 SASEGT. There are 14 residues in the CDR3. The CDR3 loop reads CVSSNGYSNQPQHF. The CDR3 bases are TGTGTCAGCAGTAACGGATATAGCAATCAGCCCCAGCATTTT.

This clonotype was picked up a small number of times. This chain joins TRBV5-6 and TRBJ2-7, with 11 nucleotides matching TRBD2. With V trimmed by 4 bases and J by 3 bases, 6 bases remained unmatched. Germline values: CDR1 SGHDT, CDR2 YYEEEE. The CDR3 is 15 residues long. The CDR3 spells CASSQTSGIFYEQYF. CDR3 nucleotide sequence: TGTGCCAGCAGCCAGACTAGCGGGATCTTCTACGAGCAGTACTTC.

Points on this clonotype: Given a much more abundant clone one base away, this may be a read error. The chain has TRBV11-2 and TRBJ1-5; tentatively, D is TRBD1 (6 bases). There are 16 residues in the CDR3. CDR1 is SGHAT and CDR2 is FQNNGV in the germline V gene. This chain's CDR3 is CANSLGGAGPYQPQHF. The CDR3 bases are TGTGCCAACAGCTTAGGGGGGGCCGGACCTTATCAGCCCCAGCATTTT.

V is TRBV7-8 and J is TRBJ2-5; TRBD1 matches at 8 bases. This CDR3 region has 17 residues. Germline CDR1 reads SGHVS; CDR2 reads FQNEAQ. The ends lost 5 bases at V and 5 bases at J; junction bases unmatched: 16. In DNA, the CDR3 is TGTGCCAGCAGCAGGTTTCCCGGACAGGGCTTGGGTGAGACCCAGTACTTC. Its protein product is CASSRFPGQGLGETQYF.

The table lists this clonotype with a few counts. The chain is built from TRBV7-8 and TRBJ1-5; the D is unclear. Germline CDR1 and CDR2: SGHVS and FQNEAQ. The CDR3 spans 13 residues. Trimming cost V 5 bases and J 4 bases, with 9 bases left between them. CDR3 loop: CASSVFRNQPQHF. CDR3 nucleotides: TGTGCCAGCAGCGTATTCCGTAATCAGCCCCAGCATTTT.

This chain joins TRBV4-2 and TRBJ2-1, with 8 bases matching TRBD2. This CDR3 is 15 amino acids long. Looked up from germline, CDR1 is LGHNA and CDR2 is YNFKEQ. With 5 bases clipped from V and 8 bases from J, the junction kept 11 bases outside the gene matches. The CDR3 DNA reads TGTGCCAGCAGCTCCAGCGGGGGCCTATGCTATGAGCAGTTCTTC. This translates into CASSSSGGLCYEQFF.

The rearrangement uses TRBV6-1 and TRBJ2-2; 12 bases map to TRBD1. CDR1 and CDR2 from the germline V gene are MNHNS and SASEGT. Unmatched junction bases numbered 12, after V lost 2 bases and J lost 5 bases. CDR3 size: 19 residues. CDR3 DNA sequence: TGTGCCAGCAGTGAACTACACCCGGGACAGGGGGCGAGGACCGGGGAGCTGTTTTTT. This gives the protein CASSELHPGQGARTGELFF.

Notes on this clonotype: This may stem from a read error, because a much larger clone lies one nucleotide away. The chain joins TRBV6-1 to TRBJ2-7, with 9 positions matching TRBD1. The CDR3 sequence is 13 residues long. Germline V gene sequence: CDR1 MNHNS, CDR2 SASEGT. With V trimmed by 3 bases and J by 10 bases, 7 bases remained unmatched. CDR3 in DNA: TGTGCCAGCAGTGACGGACAGGGGATCTTTCAGTACTTC. Translating gives CASSDGQGIFQYF.

This clonotype was seen more than once but under ten times. Germline is not matched at one junction end, which may reflect a read error. This chain connects TRBV12-3 or TRBV12-4 to TRBJ2-1; possibly TRBD1 for D (6 bases). This CDR3 is built from 15 residues. The CDR3 is CASTITGSLVNERFF. Here the CDR3 DNA reads TGTGCCAGCACCATCACAGGGTCCCTTGTCAATGAGCGGTTCTTC.

J is TRBJ2-4 and V is TRBV4-2, with D perhaps matching TRBD1 or TRBD2 (6 bases each). The V end lost 3 bases, the J end lost 6 bases, and 24 bases lay between the germline ends. The CDR3 has 18 residues. Germline V gives CDR1 LGHNA, CDR2 YNFKEQ. The CDR3 DNA follows: TGTGCCAGCAGCCATGATTCTGGTAGGGGGGCCCCGGGAAACATTCAGTACTTC. It specifies CASSHDSGRGAPGNIQYF.

Of note for this clonotype: This may come from a read error, since a much larger clone is one base off. The chain carries TRBV5-1 and TRBJ2-7, with 7 bases aligning to TRBD2. The CDR3 is made up of 14 amino acids. V shed 1 base and J 4 bases; nucleotides not matched to a gene: 5. CDR1 is SGHRS and CDR2 is YFSETQ in the germline V gene. DNA of the CDR3: TGCGCCAGCAGCTTGACTACCGGGAGGTACGAGCAGTACTTC. It encodes CASSLTTGRYEQYF.

V and J are TRBV11-2 and TRBJ2-7; D remains unclear. Trimming removed 5 bases from V and 8 bases from J, with 13 bases in between. The CDR3 has 12 residues. Germline V CDR1 and CDR2: SGHAT, FQNNGV. DNA of the CDR3: TGTGCCAGCAGCCGATCGGAGTACAAGCAGTACTTC. It yields the protein CASSRSEYKQYF.

The chain carries TRBV28 and TRBJ2-1; 8 nucleotides match TRBD2. With V trimmed by 6 bases and J by 8 bases, 12 bases remained unmatched. This CDR3 has 15 residues. Germline lookup yields CDR1 MDHEN and CDR2 SYDVKM. The DNA for the CDR3 is TGTGCCAGCAGGGTGCCCAGCGGGAGCCAAGATGAGCAGTTCTTC. Protein sequence: CASRVPSGSQDEQFF.

The chain is built from TRBV19 and TRBJ2-2; 7 nucleotides agree with TRBD1. Germline CDR1 reads LNHDA; CDR2 reads SQIVND (reference sequence). V was pared by 7 bases and J by 1 base, with 3 bases of the junction left unmatched. The CDR3 consists of 14 residues. DNA for the CDR3: TGTGCCAGTACGAGGACAGGGAACACCGGGGAGCTGTTTTTT. This encodes CASTRTGNTGELFF.

Ten or more counts support this clonotype. The chain combines TRBV6-2 or TRBV6-3 with TRBJ2-3, with 10 bases lining up with TRBD2. CDR1 is MNHEY, CDR2 SVGEGT, per germline. The CDR3 runs to 18 residues. V lost 2 bases, J lost 0 bases, and 8 bases stayed unmatched. CDR3 in amino acids: CASSYRPRTSGSTDTQYF. CDR3 DNA: TGTGCCAGCAGTTACCGACCTCGGACTAGCGGTAGCACAGATACGCAGTATTTT.

As concerns this clonotype: This may arise from a read error, as a much more abundant clone is one base away. The gene calls are TRBV11-2 and TRBJ1-1, with unresolved D. Germline V gene data show CDR1 as SGHAT and CDR2 as FQNNGV. This CDR3 is built from 14 residues. V was pared by 3 bases and J by 0 bases, with 8 bases between. In DNA form, the CDR3 reads TGTGCCAGCAGCTTCTTGTCGGTGAACACTGAAGCTTTCTTT. Its translation is CASSFLSVNTEAFF.

Regarding this clonotype: Given the absence of the conserved phenylalanine or tryptophan at the CDR3 end, a read error is likely. This chain connects TRBV28 to TRBJ2-2; no definite D call. CDR3 length: 14 amino acids. Germline loops: CDR1 MDHEN, CDR2 SYDVKM. Trimming pared 2 bases from V and 3 bases from J, leaving 7 bases between. CDR3 nucleotide sequence: TGTGCCAGCAGTTTAGAAGGGTACACCGGGGAGCTGTTTCTT. Protein product: CASSLEGYTGELFL.

This clonotype was observed many times. The chain uses TRBV5-1 and TRBJ2-7, with TRBD1 as a possible D gene (6 bases). This CDR3 is built from 15 residues. V was trimmed by 1 base and J by 3 bases, leaving 14 bases between them. The germline CDR1 and CDR2 sequences are SGHRS and YFSETQ. DNA for the CDR3: TGCGCCAGCAGCTTGAATGGGGGCCCCTTCTACGAGCAGTACTTC. Translating gives CASSLNGGPFYEQYF.